The present T cell receptor beta chain was sequenced within a study of ipilimumab plus nivolumab after autologous stem cell transplantation. Study-level findings and limits: The authors say TCR, Treg and microbiome findings warrant further study.

This table comes from immunoSEQ multiplex PCR, and its TCRdb copy is limited to in-frame clones, with some not included. Of tens of thousands of clones in the sample, 83% are singletons; the top ten hold 2.2%. Points on this clone: Its specificity is not known.

Patients received nivolumab 3 mg/kg at weeks 1, 4, 7, 10, then fortnightly to week 26. This TCR came from a male donor with diffuse large B-cell lymphoma. The material sequenced was PBMCs, taken in a trial of ipilimumab plus nivolumab as post-transplant consolidation.

DNA of the CDR3: TGTGCCTCCGCTCGCGGGGGGGCGACAGATACGCAGTATTTT. Translated, it gives CASARGGATDTQYF. V and J are TRBV4-2 and TRBJ2-3; 9 nucleotides line up with TRBD2. Germline V gene data show CDR1 as LGHNA and CDR2 as YNFKEQ. Unmatched junction bases numbered 9, after V lost 11 bases and J lost 3 bases. The CDR3 consists of 14 residues.